These 20 T cell receptor beta chains share one sample of origin, sequenced in a study of shared clonotypes between healthy human individuals. The protocol was immunoSEQ multiplex PCR, while the TCRdb copy is restricted to in-frame clones and leaves out a portion. This sample yields under 2.5 million clones, of which 85% to 95% are seen a single time; 0.37% belongs to the top ten. What was sequenced was naive CD4+ T cells from PBMCs. Subset indicated: CD45RA+ positively selected. These receptors came from a man aged 18 to 30 in good health. Some clones in this sample may be carry-over from other donors' samples.

Concerning this clone: The junction and the germline gene differ at one end; a read error may be behind it. J is TRBJ1-1 and V is TRBV25-1; D perhaps matches TRBD1 (5 bases). Germline values: CDR1 MGHDK, CDR2 SYGVNS. This CDR3 comprises 11 residues. The CDR3 region is CASTIGYGTRF. DNA for the CDR3: TGTGCCAGCACCATAGGGTACGGGACGAGATTT.

CDR3 nucleotides: TGTGCCAGCAGCTCTCGTCGACTAGCGGGAAGCTACAATGAGCAGTTCTTC. Its protein product is CASSSRRLAGSYNEQFF. The chain links TRBV11-2 to TRBJ2-1, with TRBD2 matching over 11 bases. Germline-derived CDR1 and CDR2 are SGHAT and FQNNGV. The CDR3 covers 17 residues. V shed 4 bases, J shed 3 bases, and the junction held 8 bases outside the gene matches.

The chain uses TRBV28 and TRBJ2-7; 12 bases agree with TRBD2. V was clipped by 6 bases and J by 0 bases; unmatched bases: 3. The CDR3 consists of 15 residues. The V gene's germline CDR1 is MDHEN and CDR2 SYDVKM. CDR3 amino acids: CASRRTSGISYEQYF. CDR3 nucleotides: TGTGCCAGCAGGAGGACTAGCGGGATCTCCTACGAGCAGTACTTC.

The chain carries TRBV7-2 and TRBJ2-7, with TRBD1 matching 7 bases. The CDR3 spans 14 residues. CDR1 and CDR2 (germline): SGHTA, FQGNSA. Trimming removed 7 bases from V and 3 bases from J; junction bases left unmatched: 9. The CDR3 region is CASTLGQVFYEQYF. The CDR3 DNA reads as TGTGCCAGCACCCTCGGACAGGTCTTCTACGAGCAGTACTTC.

This clone was observed a few times. The CDR3: CASGQGPNQPQHF. As DNA, the CDR3 is TGTGCCAGTGGACAGGGTCCCAATCAGCCCCAGCATTTT. The rearrangement joins TRBV2 to TRBJ1-5; 8 bases map to TRBD1. Germline V CDR1 and CDR2: SNHLY, FYNNEI. The CDR3 is 13 amino acids. J gave up 3 bases and V 9 bases, and 4 bases lay outside the gene matches.

V and J are TRBV9 and TRBJ1-1; D is unclear. V lost 3 bases, J lost 0 bases, and 6 bases lay in between. The CDR3 has 13 residues. Germline lookup yields CDR1 SGDLS and CDR2 YYNGEE. CDR3 nucleotides: TGTGCCAGCAGCGAGGCGTTGAACACTGAAGCTTTCTTT. Translating it yields CASSEALNTEAFF.

This chain uses TRBV29-1 with TRBJ1-4; weak D call: TRBD1 (5 bases). Per the germline V gene, CDR1 is SQVTM and CDR2 is ANQGSEA. The CDR3 spans 14 residues. Trimming removed 7 bases from V and 3 bases from J, with 15 bases in between. The CDR3 is CSAQQGVANEKLFF. DNA for the CDR3: TGCAGCGCTCAGCAGGGTGTAGCTAATGAAAAACTGTTTTTT. Drawing the rest from reference TRBV29-1 and TRBJ1-4, the complete variable domain is SAVISQKPSRDICQRGTSLTIQCQVDSQVTMMFWYRQQPGQSLTLIATANQGSEATYESGFVIDKFPISRPNLTFSTLTVSNMSPEDSSIYLCSAQQGVANEKLFFGSGTQLSVL.

The V gene is TRBV6-6, the J gene TRBJ2-7; D remains ambiguous. Germline V gives CDR1 MNHNY, CDR2 SVGAGI (reference sequence). With 7 bases removed from V and 6 bases from J, the gap between germline ends came to 16 bases. The CDR3 sequence is 13 residues long. CDR3 DNA: TGTGCCAGCAAGGCCCGAGATCCGGGCGAGCAGTACTTC. This encodes CASKARDPGEQYF.

This chain connects TRBV6-1 to TRBJ1-5; tentatively, D is TRBD1 (5 bases). Trimming removed 6 bases at V and 4 bases at J, with 10 bases between. The CDR3 extends over 13 amino acids. CDR1 is MNHNS, CDR2 SASEGT, per germline. The CDR3 region is CASSGNRNQPQHF. CDR3 nucleotide sequence: TGTGCCAGCAGCGGTAACAGGAATCAGCCCCAGCATTTT.

The chain employs TRBV14 and TRBJ1-2, with 8 bases lining up with TRBD1. CDR3 length: 15 amino acids. V dropped 3 bases and J dropped 8; count of bases not matched to a gene: 11. CDR1 is SGHDN and CDR2 is FVKESK in the germline V gene. The CDR3 coding sequence is TGTGCCAGCAGCCAGCCGGGACAGGTCTTCGAAGGCTACACCTTC. Amino acid sequence: CASSQPGQVFEGYTF.

The chain recombines TRBV18 with TRBJ2-1; D gene ambiguous. This CDR3 comprises 13 residues. Trimming shortened V by 0 bases and J by 7 bases, and 7 bases separated the two germline ends. The germline V gene encodes CDR1 KGHSH and CDR2 LQKENI. Written as DNA, the CDR3 is TGTGCCAGCTCACCACCATGGGGTAATGAGCAGTTCTTC. Amino acids: CASSPPWGNEQFF.

A note on this clone: The same CDR3 can be traced to other DNA sequences in this sample. The chain couples TRBV30 to TRBJ1-2, with D perhaps matching TRBD1 (5 bases). This CDR3 region has 12 residues. CDR1 and CDR2 from the germline V gene are GTSNPN and SVGIG (reference sequence). Trimming cost V 4 bases and J 2 bases, with 8 bases left between them. This CDR3 is CAWTGGNYGYTF. The CDR3 DNA sequence: TGTGCCTGGACGGGGGGGAACTATGGCTACACCTTC.

The chain uses TRBV7-8 and TRBJ1-1; D not certain. V gave up 5 bases and J gave up 1 base, with 8 bases separating them. The germline V gene has CDR1 SGHVS and CDR2 FQNEAQ. This CDR3 contains 13 residues. CDR3 in amino acids: CASSSNTNTEAFF. As DNA, the CDR3 is TGTGCCAGCAGCAGCAACACGAACACTGAAGCTTTCTTT.

The V call is TRBV5-6, the J call TRBJ1-3, with a tentative D call TRBD1 (5 bases). There are 14 residues in the CDR3. Germline CDR1 reads SGHDT; CDR2 reads YYEEEE. V lost 4 bases, J lost 0 bases, and 8 bases lay in between. The CDR3 region has the DNA TGTGCCAGCAGCCGGGACTACTCTGGAAACACCATATATTTT. Protein sequence: CASSRDYSGNTIYF.

The V call is TRBV7-2, the J call TRBJ2-3; 7 bases line up with TRBD2. The germline V gene encodes CDR1 SGHTA and CDR2 FQGNSA. The CDR3 extends over 15 amino acids. The junction had 11 bases not matched to a gene; V was cut back by 5 bases and J by 6 bases. Here the CDR3 DNA reads TGTGCCAGCAGCCCGGCGGCGGGAGCAACCGATACGCAGTATTTT. Encoded protein: CASSPAAGATDTQYF. Variable domain in full (rest from reference TRBV7-2 and TRBJ2-3): GAGVSQSPSNKVTEKGKDVELRCDPISGHTALYWYRQSLGQGLEFLIYFQGNSAPDKSGLPSDRFSAERTGGSVSTLTIQRTQQEDSAVYLCASSPAAGATDTQYFGPGTRLTVL.

The chain links TRBV6-5 to TRBJ2-1; 7 bases match TRBD2. In germline, CDR1 is MNHEY, CDR2 SVGAGI. The CDR3 runs to 16 residues. J was trimmed by 3 bases and V by 2 bases; bases with no gene match: 7. This CDR3 reads CASSYRTGGGYNEQFF. In nucleotides, the CDR3 is TGTGCCAGCAGTTACCGTACGGGAGGTGGCTACAATGAGCAGTTCTTC.

A note on this clone: Other DNA sequences in this specimen translate into the identical CDR3. V is TRBV18 and J is TRBJ2-1; possibly TRBD1 for D (6 bases). The CDR3 spans 15 residues. Trimming removed 3 bases from V and 1 base from J, with 10 bases in between. Germline assignment: CDR1 KGHSH and CDR2 LQKENI. CDR3 DNA sequence: TGTGCCAGCTCACCCGGCCAGGGGTCCTACAATGAGCAGTTCTTC. This gives the protein CASSPGQGSYNEQFF.

The chain employs TRBV28 and TRBJ2-2; D gene unclear. Trimming took 2 bases from V and 8 from J, leaving 6 bases between them. Germline V gene sequence: CDR1 MDHEN, CDR2 SYDVKM. The CDR3 is made up of 12 amino acids. CDR3 sequence: CASSLESGELFF. DNA for the CDR3: TGTGCCAGCAGTTTAGAGTCAGGGGAGCTGTTTTTT.

CDR3 sequence: CASTTIRDSRHYEQYF. Here the CDR3 DNA reads TGTGCCAGCACCACGATCCGGGACAGTCGGCACTACGAGCAGTACTTC. The chain recombines TRBV5-6 with TRBJ2-7; 7 nucleotides match TRBD1. The trim removed 6 bases at V and 3 bases at J, leaving 15 bases unmatched. CDR1 SGHDT and CDR2 YYEEEE come from the germline V gene. The CDR3 spans 16 residues.

CDR3 in amino acids: CASSLGGVTNEKLFF. The CDR3 nucleotides are TGCGCCAGCAGCTTGGGTGGGGTCACTAATGAAAAACTGTTTTTT. J is TRBJ1-4 and V is TRBV5-1; D not certain. V lost 0 bases and J lost 2, with 8 bases in between. From germline, CDR1 is SGHRS and CDR2 YFSETQ. This CDR3 comprises 15 residues.